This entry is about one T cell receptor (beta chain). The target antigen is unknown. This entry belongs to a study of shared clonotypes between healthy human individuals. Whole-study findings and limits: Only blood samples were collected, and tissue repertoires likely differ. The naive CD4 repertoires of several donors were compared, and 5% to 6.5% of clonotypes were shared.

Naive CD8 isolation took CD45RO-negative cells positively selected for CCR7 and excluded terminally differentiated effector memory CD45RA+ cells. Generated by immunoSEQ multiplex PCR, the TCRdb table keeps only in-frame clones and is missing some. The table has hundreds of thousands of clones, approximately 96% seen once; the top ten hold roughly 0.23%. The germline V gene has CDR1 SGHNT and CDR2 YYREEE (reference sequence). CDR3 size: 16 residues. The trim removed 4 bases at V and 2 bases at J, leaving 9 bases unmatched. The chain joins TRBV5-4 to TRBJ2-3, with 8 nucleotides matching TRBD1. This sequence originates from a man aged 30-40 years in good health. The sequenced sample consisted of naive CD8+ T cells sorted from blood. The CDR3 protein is CASSAEDRVSTDTQYF. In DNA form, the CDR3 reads TGTGCCAGCAGCGCTGAGGACAGGGTTTCCACAGATACGCAGTATTTT.